Sequencing of this T cell receptor beta chain was carried out in a study of blood T cell repertoires in COVID-19. The wider study: From the United States, Italy and Spain came samples of acute and convalescent COVID-19.

Germline loops: CDR1 SGHAT, CDR2 FQNNGV. V gave up 4 bases and J gave up 0 bases; unmatched junction bases: 1. The CDR3 has 14 residues. Sequenced by immunoSEQ multiplex PCR; TCRdb stores in-frame clones only, minus some. The sample contains 200,000 to 300,000 clones, around 86% of which appear only once. The chain joins TRBV11-2 to TRBJ1-2; 8 positions agree with TRBD1. This clonotype originated in a woman aged 60-70 years who had recovered from COVID-19. Sequencing was carried out using peripheral blood. CDR3 amino acids: CASSSDRANYGYTF. CDR3 DNA sequence: TGTGCCAGCAGCTCGGACAGGGCTAACTATGGCTACACCTTC.